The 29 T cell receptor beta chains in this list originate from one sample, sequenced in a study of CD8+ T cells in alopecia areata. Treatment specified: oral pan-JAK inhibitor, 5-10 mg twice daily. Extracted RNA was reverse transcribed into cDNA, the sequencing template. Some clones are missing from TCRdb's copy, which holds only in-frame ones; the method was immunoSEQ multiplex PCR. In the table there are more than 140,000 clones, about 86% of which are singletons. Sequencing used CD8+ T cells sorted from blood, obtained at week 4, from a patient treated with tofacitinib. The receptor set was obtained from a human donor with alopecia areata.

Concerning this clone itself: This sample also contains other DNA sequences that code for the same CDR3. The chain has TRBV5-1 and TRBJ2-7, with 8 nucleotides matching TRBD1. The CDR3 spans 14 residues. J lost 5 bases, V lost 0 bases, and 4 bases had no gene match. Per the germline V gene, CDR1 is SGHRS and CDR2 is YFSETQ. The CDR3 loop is CASSLGQGSDEQYF. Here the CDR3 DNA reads TGCGCCAGCAGCTTGGGACAGGGGTCCGACGAGCAGTACTTC. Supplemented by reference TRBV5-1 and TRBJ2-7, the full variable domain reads KAGVTQTPRYLIKTRGQQVTLSCSPISGHRSVSWYQQTPGQGLQFLFEYFSETQRNKGNFPGRFSGRQFSNSRSEMNVSTLELGDSALYLCASSLGQGSDEQYFGPGTRLTVT.

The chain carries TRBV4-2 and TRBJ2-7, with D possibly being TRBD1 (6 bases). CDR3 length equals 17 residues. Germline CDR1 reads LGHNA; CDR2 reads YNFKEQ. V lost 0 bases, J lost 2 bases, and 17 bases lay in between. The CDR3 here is CASSQDRWQGQAYEQYF. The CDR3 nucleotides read TGTGCCAGCAGCCAAGATCGGTGGCAGGGGCAGGCCTACGAGCAGTACTTC.

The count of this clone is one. CDR3 sequence reads: CASTPGTQNTEAFF. Written as DNA, the CDR3 is TGTGCCAGCACGCCAGGGACTCAGAACACTGAAGCTTTCTTT. J is TRBJ1-1 and V is TRBV2, with D possibly TRBD1 on 5 matching bases. The germline V and J ends were trimmed by 7 bases and 1 base, with 13 bases remaining between them. This CDR3 comprises 14 residues. Germline V gene data show CDR1 as SNHLY and CDR2 as FYNNEI.

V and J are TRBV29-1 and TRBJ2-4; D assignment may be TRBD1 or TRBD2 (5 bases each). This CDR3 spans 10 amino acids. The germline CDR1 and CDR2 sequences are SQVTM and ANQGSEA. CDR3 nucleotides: TGCAGTGTGGGGACAAACATTCAGTACTTC. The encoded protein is CSVGTNIQYF.

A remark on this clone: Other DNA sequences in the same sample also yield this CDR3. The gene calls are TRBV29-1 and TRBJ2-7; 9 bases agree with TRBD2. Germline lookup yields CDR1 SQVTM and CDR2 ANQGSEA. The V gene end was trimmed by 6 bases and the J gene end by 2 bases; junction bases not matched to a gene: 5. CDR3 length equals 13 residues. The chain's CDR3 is CSVGLAGAYEQYF. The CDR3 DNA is TGCAGCGTGGGACTAGCAGGAGCCTACGAGCAGTACTTC.

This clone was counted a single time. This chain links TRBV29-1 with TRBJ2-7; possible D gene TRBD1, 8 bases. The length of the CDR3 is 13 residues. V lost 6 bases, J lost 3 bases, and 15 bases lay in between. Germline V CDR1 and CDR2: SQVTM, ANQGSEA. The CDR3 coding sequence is TGCAGCGTACTAGCGACAGGGGTCTACGAGCAGTACTTC. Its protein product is CSVLATGVYEQYF.

This CDR3 is CASSPPLDTNTDTQYF. The CDR3 DNA reads as TGTGCCAGCAGCCCCCCCCTGGACACAAACACAGATACGCAGTATTTT. The gene calls are TRBV7-9 and TRBJ2-3, with D perhaps TRBD1 (5 bases). Trimming shortened V by 5 bases and J by 2 bases, and 17 bases separated the two germline ends. CDR3 length: 16 amino acids. CDR1 is SEHNR and CDR2 is FQNEAQ in the germline V gene (reference sequence).

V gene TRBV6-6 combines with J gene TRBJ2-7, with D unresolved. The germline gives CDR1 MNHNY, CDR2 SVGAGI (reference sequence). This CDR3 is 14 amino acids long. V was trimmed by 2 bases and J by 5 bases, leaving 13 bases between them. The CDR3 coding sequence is TGTGCCAGCAGTTACGCGTACACCTACGACGAGCAGTACTTC. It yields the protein CASSYAYTYDEQYF.

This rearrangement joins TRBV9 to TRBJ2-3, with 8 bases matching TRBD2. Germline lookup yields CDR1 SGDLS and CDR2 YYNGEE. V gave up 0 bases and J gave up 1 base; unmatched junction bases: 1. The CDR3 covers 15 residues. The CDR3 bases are TGTGCCAGCAGCGTAGTCGGGGGGGGCACAGATACGCAGTATTTT. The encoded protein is CASSVVGGGTDTQYF.

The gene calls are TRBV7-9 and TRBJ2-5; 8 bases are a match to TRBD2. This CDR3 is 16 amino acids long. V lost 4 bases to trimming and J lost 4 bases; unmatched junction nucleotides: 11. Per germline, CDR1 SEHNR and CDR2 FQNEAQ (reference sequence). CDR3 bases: TGTGCCAGCAGCTCAACGCGCGGGGGGAGAAGAGAGACCCAGTACTTC. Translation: CASSSTRGGRRETQYF. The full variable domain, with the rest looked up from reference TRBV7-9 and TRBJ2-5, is DTGVSQNPRHKITKRGQNVTFRCDPISEHNRLYWYRQTLGQGPEFLTYFQNEAQLEKSRLLSDRFSAERPKGSFSTLEIQRTEQGDSAMYLCASSSTRGGRRETQYFGPGTRLLVL.

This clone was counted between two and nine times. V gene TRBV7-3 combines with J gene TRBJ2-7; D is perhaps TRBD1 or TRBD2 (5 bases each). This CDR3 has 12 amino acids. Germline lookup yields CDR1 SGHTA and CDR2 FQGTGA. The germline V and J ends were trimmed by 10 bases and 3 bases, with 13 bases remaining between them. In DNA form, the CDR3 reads TGTGCCACCAACGAGGGGAACTACGAGCAGTACTTC. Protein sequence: CATNEGNYEQYF.

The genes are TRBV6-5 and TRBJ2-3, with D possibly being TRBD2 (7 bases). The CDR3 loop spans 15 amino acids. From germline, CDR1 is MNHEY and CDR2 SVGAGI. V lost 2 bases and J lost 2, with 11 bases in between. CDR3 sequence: CASSYVGGATDTQYF. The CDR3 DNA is TGTGCCAGCAGTTACGTGGGGGGGGCCACAGATACGCAGTATTTT.

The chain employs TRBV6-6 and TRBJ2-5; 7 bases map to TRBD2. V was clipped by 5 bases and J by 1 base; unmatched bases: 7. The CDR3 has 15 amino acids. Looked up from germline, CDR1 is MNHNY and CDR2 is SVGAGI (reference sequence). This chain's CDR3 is CASSHPPSGQETQYF. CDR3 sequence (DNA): TGTGCCAGCAGTCACCCCCCTAGCGGCCAAGAGACCCAGTACTTC.

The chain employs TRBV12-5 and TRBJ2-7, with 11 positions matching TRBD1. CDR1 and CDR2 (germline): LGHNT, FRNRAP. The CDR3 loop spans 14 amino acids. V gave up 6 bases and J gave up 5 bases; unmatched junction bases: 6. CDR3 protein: CASGLGTGGHEQYF. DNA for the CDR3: TGTGCTAGTGGGCTCGGGACAGGGGGTCACGAGCAGTACTTC.

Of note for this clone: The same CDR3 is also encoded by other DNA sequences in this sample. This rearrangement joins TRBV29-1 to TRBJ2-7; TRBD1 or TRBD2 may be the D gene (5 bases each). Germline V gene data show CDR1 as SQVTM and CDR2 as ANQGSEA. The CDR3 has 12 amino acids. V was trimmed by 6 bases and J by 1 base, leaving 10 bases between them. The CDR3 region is CSVRDGSYEQYF. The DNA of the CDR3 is TGCAGCGTCCGGGACGGTTCCTACGAGCAGTACTTC.

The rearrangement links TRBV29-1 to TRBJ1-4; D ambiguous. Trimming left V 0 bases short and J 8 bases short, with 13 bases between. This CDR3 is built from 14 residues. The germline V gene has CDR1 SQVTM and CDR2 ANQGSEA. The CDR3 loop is CSVEDHSPYEKLFF. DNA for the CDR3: TGCAGCGTTGAAGACCACAGCCCCTACGAAAAACTGTTTTTT. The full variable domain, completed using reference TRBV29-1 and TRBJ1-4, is SAVISQKPSRDICQRGTSLTIQCQVDSQVTMMFWYRQQPGQSLTLIATANQGSEATYESGFVIDKFPISRPNLTFSTLTVSNMSPEDSSIYLCSVEDHSPYEKLFFGSGTQLSVL.

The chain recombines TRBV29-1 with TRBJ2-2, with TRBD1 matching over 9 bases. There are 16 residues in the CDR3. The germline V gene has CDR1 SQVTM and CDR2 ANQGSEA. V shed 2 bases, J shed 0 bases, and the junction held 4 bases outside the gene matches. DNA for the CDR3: TGCAGCGTTGAAACCCGGACAGGGGCGAACACCGGGGAGCTGTTTTTT. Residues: CSVETRTGANTGELFF.

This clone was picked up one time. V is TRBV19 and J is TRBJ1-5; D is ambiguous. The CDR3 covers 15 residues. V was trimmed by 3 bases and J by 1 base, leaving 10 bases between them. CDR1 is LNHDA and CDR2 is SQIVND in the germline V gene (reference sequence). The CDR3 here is CASSIFGLSNQPQHF. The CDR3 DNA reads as TGTGCCAGTAGTATTTTCGGTCTGAGCAATCAGCCCCAGCATTTT.

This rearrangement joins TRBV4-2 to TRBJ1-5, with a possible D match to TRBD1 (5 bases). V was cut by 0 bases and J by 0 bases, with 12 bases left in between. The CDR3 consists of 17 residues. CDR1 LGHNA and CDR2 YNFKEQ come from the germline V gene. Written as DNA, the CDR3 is TGTGCCAGCAGCCAAGACAGGGATACTGGTAGCAATCAGCCCCAGCATTTT. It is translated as CASSQDRDTGSNQPQHF.

CDR3 in DNA: TGCGCCAGCATACTCAGCGGGGGGGCCAGTGAGCAGTTCTTC. Translated: CASILSGGASEQFF. The chain carries TRBV5-1 and TRBJ2-1, with TRBD2 identical over 10 bases. The CDR3 contains 14 residues. Germline CDR1 and CDR2: SGHRS and YFSETQ. J lost 9 bases, V lost 6 bases, and 9 bases had no gene match.

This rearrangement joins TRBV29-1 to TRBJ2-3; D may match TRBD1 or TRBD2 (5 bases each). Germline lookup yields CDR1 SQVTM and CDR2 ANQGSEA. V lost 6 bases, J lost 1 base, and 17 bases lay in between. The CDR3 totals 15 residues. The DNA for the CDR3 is TGCAGCGTCGAAACCGGGACGGATGGCACAGATACGCAGTATTTT. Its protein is CSVETGTDGTDTQYF.

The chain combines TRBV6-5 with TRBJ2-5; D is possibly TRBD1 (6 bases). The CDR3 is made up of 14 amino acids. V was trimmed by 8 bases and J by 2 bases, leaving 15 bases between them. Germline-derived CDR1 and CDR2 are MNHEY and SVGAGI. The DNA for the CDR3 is TGTGCCAGCGGGAACCGGGACACACAAGAGACCCAGTACTTC. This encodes CASGNRDTQETQYF.

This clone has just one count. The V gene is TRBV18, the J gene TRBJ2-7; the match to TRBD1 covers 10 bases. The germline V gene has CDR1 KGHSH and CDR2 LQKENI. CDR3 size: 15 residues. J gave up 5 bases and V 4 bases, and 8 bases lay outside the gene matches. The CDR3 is CASSQTGTGAHEQYF. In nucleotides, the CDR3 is TGTGCCAGCTCACAAACCGGGACAGGGGCCCACGAGCAGTACTTC.

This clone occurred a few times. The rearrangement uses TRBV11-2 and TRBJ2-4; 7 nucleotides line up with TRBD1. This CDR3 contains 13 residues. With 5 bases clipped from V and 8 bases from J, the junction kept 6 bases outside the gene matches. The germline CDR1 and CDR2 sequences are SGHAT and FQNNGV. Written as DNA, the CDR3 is TGTGCCAGCAGCGAACCAGACAGGGACATTCAGTACTTC. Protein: CASSEPDRDIQYF. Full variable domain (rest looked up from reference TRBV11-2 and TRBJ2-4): EAGVAQSPRYKIIEKRQSVAFWCNPISGHATLYWYQQILGQGPKLLIQFQNNGVVDDSQLPKDRFSAERLKGVDSTLKIQPAKLEDSAVYLCASSEPDRDIQYFGAGTRLSVL.

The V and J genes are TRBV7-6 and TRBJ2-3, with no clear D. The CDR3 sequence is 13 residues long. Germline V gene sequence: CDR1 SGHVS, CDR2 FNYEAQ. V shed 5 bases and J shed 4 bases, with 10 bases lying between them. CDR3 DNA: TGTGCCAGCAGCCCCGGTGGGTCAGATACGCAGTATTTT. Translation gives CASSPGGSDTQYF.

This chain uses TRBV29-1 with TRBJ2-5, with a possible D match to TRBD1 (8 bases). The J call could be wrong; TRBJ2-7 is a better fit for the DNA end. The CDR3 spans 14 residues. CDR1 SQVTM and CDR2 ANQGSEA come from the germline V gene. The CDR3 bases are TGCAGCGTTGAACAGCGGGACAGGTCCAACGAGCAGTACTTC. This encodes CSVEQRDRSNEQYF.

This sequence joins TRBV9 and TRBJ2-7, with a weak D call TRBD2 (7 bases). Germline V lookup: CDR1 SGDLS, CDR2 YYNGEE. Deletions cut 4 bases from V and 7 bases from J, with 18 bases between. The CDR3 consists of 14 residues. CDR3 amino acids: CASSLGGLPWEQYF. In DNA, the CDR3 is TGTGCCAGCAGCCTCGGGGGGCTCCCTTGGGAGCAGTACTTC.

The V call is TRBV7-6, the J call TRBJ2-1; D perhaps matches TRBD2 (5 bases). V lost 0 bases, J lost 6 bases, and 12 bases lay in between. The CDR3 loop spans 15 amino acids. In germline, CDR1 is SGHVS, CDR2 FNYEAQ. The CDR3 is CASSLAAGFGNEQFF. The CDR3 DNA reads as TGTGCCAGCAGCTTAGCTGCGGGTTTCGGCAATGAGCAGTTCTTC.

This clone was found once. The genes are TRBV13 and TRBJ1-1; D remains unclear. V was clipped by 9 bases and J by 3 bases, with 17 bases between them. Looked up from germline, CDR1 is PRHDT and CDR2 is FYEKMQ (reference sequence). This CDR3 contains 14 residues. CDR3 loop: CASFLSRGHTEAFF. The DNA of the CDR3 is TGTGCCAGTTTTCTTTCCAGAGGCCACACTGAAGCTTTCTTT.